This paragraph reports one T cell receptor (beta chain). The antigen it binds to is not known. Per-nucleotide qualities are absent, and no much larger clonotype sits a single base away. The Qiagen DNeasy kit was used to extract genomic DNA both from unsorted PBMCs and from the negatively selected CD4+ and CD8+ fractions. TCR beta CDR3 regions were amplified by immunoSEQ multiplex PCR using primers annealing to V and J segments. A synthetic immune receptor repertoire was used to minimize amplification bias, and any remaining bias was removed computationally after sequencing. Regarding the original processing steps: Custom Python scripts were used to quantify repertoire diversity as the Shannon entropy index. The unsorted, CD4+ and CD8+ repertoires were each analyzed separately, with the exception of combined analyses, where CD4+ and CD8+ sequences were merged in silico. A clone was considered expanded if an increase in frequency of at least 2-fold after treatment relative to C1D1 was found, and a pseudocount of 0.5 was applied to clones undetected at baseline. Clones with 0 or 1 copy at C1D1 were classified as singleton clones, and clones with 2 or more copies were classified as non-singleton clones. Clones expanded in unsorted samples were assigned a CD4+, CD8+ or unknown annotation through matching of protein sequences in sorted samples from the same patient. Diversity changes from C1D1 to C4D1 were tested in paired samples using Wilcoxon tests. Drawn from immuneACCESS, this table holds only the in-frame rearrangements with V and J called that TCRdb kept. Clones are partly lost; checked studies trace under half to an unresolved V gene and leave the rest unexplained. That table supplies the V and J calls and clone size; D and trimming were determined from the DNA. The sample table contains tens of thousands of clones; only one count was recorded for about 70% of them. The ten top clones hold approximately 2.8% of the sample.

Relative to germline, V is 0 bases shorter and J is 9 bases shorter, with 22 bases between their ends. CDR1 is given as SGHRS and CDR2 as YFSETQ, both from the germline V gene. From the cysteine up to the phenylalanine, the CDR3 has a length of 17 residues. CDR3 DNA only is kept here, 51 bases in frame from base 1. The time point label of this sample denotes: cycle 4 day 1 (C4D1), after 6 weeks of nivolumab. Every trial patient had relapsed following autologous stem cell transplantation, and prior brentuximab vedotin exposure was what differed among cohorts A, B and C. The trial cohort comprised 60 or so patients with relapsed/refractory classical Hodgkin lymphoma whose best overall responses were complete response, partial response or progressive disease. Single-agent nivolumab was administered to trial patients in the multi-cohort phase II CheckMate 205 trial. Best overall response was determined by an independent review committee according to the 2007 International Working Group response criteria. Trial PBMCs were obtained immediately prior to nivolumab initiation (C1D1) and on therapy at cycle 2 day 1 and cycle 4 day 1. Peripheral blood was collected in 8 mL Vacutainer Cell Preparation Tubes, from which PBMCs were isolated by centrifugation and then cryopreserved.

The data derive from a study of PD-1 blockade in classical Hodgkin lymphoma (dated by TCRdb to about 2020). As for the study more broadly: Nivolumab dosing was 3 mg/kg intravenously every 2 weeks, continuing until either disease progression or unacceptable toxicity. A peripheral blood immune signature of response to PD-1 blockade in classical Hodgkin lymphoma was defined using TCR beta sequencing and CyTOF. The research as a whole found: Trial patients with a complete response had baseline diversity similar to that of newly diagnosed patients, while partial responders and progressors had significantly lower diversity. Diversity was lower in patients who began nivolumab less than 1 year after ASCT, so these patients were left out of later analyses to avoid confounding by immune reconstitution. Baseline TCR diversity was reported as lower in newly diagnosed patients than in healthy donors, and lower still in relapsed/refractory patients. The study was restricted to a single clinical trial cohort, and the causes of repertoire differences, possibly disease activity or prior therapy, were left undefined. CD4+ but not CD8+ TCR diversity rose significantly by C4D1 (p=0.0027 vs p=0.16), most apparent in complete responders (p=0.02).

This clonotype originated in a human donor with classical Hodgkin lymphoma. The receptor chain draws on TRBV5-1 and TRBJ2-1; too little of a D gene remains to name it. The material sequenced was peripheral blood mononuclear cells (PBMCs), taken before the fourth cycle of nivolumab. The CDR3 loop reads CASSLAVPRLVPGEQFF. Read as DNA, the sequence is TGCGCCAGCAGCTTGGCCGTGCCAAGGCTCGTCCCGGGTGAGCAGTTCTTC.